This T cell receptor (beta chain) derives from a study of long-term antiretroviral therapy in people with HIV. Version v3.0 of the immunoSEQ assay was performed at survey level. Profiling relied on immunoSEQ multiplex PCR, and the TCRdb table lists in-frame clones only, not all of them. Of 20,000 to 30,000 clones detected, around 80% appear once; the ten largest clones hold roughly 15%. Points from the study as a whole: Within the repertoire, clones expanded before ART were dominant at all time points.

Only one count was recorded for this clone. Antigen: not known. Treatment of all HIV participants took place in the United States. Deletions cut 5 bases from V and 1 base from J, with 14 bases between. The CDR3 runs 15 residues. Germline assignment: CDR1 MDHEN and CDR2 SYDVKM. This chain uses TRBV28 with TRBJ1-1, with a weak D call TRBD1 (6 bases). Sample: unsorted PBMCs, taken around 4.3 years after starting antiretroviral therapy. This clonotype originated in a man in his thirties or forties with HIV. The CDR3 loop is CASSLRQERNTEAFF. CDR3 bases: TGTGCCAGCAGTCTTCGACAGGAGAGGAACACTGAAGCTTTCTTT.